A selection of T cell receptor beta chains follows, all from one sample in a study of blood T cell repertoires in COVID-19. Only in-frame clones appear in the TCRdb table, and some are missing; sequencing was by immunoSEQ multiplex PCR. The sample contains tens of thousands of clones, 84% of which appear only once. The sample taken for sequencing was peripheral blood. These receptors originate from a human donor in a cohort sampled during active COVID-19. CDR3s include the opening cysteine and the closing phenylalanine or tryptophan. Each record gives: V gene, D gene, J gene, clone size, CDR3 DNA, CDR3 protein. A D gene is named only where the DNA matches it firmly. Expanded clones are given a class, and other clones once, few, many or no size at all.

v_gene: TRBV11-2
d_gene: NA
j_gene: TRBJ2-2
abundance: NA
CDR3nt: TGTGCCAGCAGCTTAAGCTGGTCCGGGGAGCTGTTTTTT
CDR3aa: CASSLSWSGELFF

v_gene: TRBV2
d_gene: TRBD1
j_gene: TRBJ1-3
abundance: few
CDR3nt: TGTGCCAGCAGACTTAACAGGGGTGGAAACACCATATATTTT
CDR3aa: CASRLNRGGNTIYF

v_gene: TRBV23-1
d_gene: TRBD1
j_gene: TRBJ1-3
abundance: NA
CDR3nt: TGCGCCAGCAGTCACCCTGCAGAGCCGACAGGGGTTCGTGGAAACACCATATATTTT
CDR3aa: CASSHPAEPTGVRGNTIYF

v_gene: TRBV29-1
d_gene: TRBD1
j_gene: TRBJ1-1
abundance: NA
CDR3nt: TGCAGCGTTGAAGGACTGAGGGGGCCCACTGAAGCTTTCTTT
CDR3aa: CSVEGLRGPTEAFF

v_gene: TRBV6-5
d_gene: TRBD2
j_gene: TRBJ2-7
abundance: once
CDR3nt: TGTGCCAGCAGTCCCAGGACTAGCGGTTACGAGCAGTACTTC
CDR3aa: CASSPRTSGYEQYF

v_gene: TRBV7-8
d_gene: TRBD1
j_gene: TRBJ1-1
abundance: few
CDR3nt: TGTGCCAGCAGCGACAGGGGAAACACTGAAGCTTTCTTT
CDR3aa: CASSDRGNTEAFF

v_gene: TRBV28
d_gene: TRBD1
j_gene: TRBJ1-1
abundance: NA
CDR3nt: TGTGCCAGCAGCACCGCGACAGGGGTCACTGAAGCTTTCTTT
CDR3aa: CASSTATGVTEAFF

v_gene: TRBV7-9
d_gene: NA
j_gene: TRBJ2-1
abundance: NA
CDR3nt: TGTGCCAGCAGCTTACTGGGGGCCTCCTACAATGAGCAGTTCTTC
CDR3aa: CASSLLGASYNEQFF

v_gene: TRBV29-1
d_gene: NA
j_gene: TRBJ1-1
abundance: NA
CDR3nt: TGCAGCGACCACCAGGGTTACACTGAAGCTTTCTTT
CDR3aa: CSDHQGYTEAFF

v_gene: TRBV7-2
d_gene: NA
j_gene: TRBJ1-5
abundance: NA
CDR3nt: TGTGCCAGCAGCTTAGCCCGGACAGCGGATGACAATCAGCCCCAGCATTTT
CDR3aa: CASSLARTADDNQPQHF

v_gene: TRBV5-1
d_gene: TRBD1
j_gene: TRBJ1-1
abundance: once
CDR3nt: TGCGCCAGCAGCTTGAGACAGGGGAACACTGAAGCTTTCTTT
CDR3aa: CASSLRQGNTEAFF

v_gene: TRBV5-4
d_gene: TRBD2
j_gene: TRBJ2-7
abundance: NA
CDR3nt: TGTGCCAGCAGCTTGGGGACTAGCAAGACCTACGAGCAGTACTTC
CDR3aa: CASSLGTSKTYEQYF

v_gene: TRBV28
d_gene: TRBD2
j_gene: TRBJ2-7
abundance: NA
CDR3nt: TGTGCCAGCACCGAGATGGGACTAAGGCTTGGGGACGAGCAGTACTTC
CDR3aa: CASTEMGLRLGDEQYF

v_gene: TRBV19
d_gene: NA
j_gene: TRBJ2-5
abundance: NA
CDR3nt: TGTGCCAGTAGATCAGGGGCAGGCCTACAAGAGACCCAGTACTTC
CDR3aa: CASRSGAGLQETQYF

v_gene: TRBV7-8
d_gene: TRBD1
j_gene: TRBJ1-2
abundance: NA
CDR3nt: TGTGCCAGCAGCTTTTTGGTACAGGGGGCCTCTAACTATGGCTACACCTTC
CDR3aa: CASSFLVQGASNYGYTF

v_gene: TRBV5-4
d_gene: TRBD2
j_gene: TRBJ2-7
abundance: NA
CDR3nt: TGTGCCAGCAGCACACCCCTAGCGGAAAGCTCCTACGAGCAGTACTTC
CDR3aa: CASSTPLAESSYEQYF

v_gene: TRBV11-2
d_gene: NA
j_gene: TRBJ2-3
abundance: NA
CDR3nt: TGTGCCAGCAGCACCCGGGGTGCCACAGATACGCAGTATTTT
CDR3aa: CASSTRGATDTQYF

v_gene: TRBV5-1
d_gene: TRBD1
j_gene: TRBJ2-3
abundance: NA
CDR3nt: TGCGCCAGCACCGCCAGGGGGCAGGGGACAGATACGCAGTATTTT
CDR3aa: CASTARGQGTDTQYF

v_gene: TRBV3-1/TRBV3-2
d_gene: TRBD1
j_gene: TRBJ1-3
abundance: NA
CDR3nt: TGTGCCAGCAGCCAAGGACAGGGTTGGTACGGAAACACCATATATTTT
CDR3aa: CASSQGQGWYGNTIYF

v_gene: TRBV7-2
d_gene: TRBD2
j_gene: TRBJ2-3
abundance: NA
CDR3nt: TGTGCCAGCAGCTTACCAACTAGCGGGAGGGAAACTAGCACAGATACGCAGTATTTT
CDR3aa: CASSLPTSGRETSTDTQYF

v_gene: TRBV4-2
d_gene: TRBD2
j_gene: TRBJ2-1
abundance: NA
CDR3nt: TGTGCCAGCAGCCAAGAGGCAGCGGGAGGGCCGAATGAGCAGTTCTTC
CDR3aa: CASSQEAAGGPNEQFF

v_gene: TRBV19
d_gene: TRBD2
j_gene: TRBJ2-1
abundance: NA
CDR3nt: TGTGCCAGTAGTATAGGGGAGGGCGATGAGCAGTTCTTC
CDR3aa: CASSIGEGDEQFF

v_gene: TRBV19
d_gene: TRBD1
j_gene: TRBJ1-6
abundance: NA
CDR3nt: TGTGCCAGTAGTAAAGGGGGCGACCATTCACCCCTCCACTTT
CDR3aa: CASSKGGDHSPLHF

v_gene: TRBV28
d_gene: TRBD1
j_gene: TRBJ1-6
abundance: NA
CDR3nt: TGTGCCACTCAACTCGGACAGGTTAATTCACCCCTCCACTTT
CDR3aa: CATQLGQVNSPLHF

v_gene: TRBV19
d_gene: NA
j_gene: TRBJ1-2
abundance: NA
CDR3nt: TGTGCCAGTACCGAGGGAGGGAACTATGGCTACACCTTC
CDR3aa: CASTEGGNYGYTF

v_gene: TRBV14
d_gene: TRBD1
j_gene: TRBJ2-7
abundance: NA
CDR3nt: TGTGCCAGCAGCCAACCCGGGACAGGGTCCCTCTACGAGCAGTACTTC
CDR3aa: CASSQPGTGSLYEQYF

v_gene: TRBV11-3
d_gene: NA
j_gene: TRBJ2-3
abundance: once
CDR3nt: TGTGCCAGCAGCGTATTCACAGATACGCAGTATTTT
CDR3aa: CASSVFTDTQYF

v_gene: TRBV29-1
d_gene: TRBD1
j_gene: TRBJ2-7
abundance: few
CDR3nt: TGCAGCGTTGGGGATTCCGGGACAGGCGCCTACGAGCAGTACTTC
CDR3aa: CSVGDSGTGAYEQYF

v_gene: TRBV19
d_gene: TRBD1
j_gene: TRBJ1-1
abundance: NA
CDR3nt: TGTGCCAGTAACACCTGGACAGGAAGGGCTGAAGCTTTCTTT
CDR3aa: CASNTWTGRAEAFF

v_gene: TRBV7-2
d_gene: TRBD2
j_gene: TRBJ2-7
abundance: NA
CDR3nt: TGTGCCAGCAGCTATTCCTCTAGCGGGAGATCCTACGAGCAGTACTTC
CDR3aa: CASSYSSSGRSYEQYF

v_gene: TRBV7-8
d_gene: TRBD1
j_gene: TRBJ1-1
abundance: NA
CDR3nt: TGTGCCAGCAGCTTCGACGACAGGGGAATTACTGAAGCTTTCTTT
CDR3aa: CASSFDDRGITEAFF

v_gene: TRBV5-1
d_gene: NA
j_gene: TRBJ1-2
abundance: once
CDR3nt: TGCGCCAGCAGCACGGACAGCTCTAACTATGGCTACACCTTC
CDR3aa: CASSTDSSNYGYTF

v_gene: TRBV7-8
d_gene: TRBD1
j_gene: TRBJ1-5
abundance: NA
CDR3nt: TGTGCCAGCAGCCGGACAGGGGATCAGCCCCAGCATTTT
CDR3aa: CASSRTGDQPQHF

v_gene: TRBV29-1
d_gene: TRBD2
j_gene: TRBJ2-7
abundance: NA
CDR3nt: TGCAGCGTTGACGGGGGACTAGCGGGAGAGAACTACGAGCAGTACTTC
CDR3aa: CSVDGGLAGENYEQYF

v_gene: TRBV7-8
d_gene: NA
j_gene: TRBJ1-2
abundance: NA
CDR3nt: TGTGCCAGCAGCCCCGGACGGGAAGGTGGCTACACCTTC
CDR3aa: CASSPGREGGYTF

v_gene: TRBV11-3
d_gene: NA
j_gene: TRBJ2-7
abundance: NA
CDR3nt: TGTGCCAGCAGCTTGTCCGGGGGAGTCGAGCAGTACTTC
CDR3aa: CASSLSGGVEQYF

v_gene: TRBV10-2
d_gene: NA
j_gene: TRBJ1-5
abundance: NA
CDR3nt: TGCGCCAGCAGTGAGGAGAAACCTCAGCCCCAGCATTTT
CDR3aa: CASSEEKPQPQHF

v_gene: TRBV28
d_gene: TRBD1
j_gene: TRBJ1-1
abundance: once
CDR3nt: TGTGCCAGCAGTTCCCCCGGGACAGGGGCAGGGGTGAACACTGAAGCTTTCTTT
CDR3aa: CASSSPGTGAGVNTEAFF

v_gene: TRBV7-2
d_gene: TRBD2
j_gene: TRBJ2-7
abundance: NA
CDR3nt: TGTGCCAGCAGCTTAGCGGGCGGGGGAGGGTACGAGCAGTACTTC
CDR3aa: CASSLAGGGGYEQYF

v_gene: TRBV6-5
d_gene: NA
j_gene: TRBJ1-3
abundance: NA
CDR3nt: TGTGCCAGCAGTCGGAGGCGGGACTCTGGAAACACCATATATTTT
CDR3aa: CASSRRRDSGNTIYF

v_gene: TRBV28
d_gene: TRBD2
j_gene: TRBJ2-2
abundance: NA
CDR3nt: TGTGCCAGCAGTCCCCGGCTAGCGGGAACGAACACCGGGGAGCTGTTTTTT
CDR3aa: CASSPRLAGTNTGELFF

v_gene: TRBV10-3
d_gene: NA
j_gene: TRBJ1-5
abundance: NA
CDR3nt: TGTGCCATCAGCGGGGAGGGACAGCCCCAGCATTTT
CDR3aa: CAISGEGQPQHF

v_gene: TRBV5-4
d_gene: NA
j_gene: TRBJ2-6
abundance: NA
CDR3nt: TGTGCCAGCAGCTTGGACGCGTCTGGGGCCAACGTCCTGACTTTC
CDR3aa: CASSLDASGANVLTF

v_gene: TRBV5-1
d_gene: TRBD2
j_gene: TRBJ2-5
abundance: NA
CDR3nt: TGCGCCAGCAGACCGACGGGACTAGCGGGAGAGACCCAGTACTTC
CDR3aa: CASRPTGLAGETQYF

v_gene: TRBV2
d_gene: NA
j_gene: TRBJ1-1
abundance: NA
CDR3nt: TGTGCCAGCAGAACCCGGACTGAAGCTTTCTTT
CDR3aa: CASRTRTEAFF

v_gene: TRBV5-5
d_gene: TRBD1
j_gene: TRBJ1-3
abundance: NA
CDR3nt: TGTGCCAGCAGCCCGACAGGGAGGCTTGGAAACACCATATATTTT
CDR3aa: CASSPTGRLGNTIYF

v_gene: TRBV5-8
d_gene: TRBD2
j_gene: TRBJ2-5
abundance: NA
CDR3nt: TGTGCCAGCAGCCCCGGAACCGCTAGCGGGGTACGGGGAACCCAGTACTTC
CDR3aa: CASSPGTASGVRGTQYF

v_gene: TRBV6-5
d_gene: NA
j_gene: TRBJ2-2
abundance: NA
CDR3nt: TGTGCCAGCACCAGAGGACAGAGTAACACCGGGGAGCTGTTTTTT
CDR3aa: CASTRGQSNTGELFF

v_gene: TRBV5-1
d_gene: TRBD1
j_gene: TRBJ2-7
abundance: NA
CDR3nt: TGCGCCAGCAGCTGGACAGGGGACTCCTACGAGCAGTACTTC
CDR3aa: CASSWTGDSYEQYF

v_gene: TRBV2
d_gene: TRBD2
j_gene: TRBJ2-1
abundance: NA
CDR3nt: TGTGCCAGCAGTTCTAGCGGGAATGAGCAGTTCTTC
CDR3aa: CASSSSGNEQFF

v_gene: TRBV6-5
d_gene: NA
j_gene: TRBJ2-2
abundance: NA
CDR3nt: TGTGCCAGCAGTCTGGGCGAGAACACCGGGGAGCTGTTTTTT
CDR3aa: CASSLGENTGELFF

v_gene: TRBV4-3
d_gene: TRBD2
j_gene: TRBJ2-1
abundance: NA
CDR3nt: TGCGCCAGCAGCCAAGGGTGGGCTAGCGGGAGGCAGGGGGAGCAGTTCTTC
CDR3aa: CASSQGWASGRQGEQFF

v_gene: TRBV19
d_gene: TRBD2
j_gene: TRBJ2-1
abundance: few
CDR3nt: TGTGCCAGTAGACAGACTAGCGGAAGCTACAATGAGCAGTTCTTC
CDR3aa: CASRQTSGSYNEQFF

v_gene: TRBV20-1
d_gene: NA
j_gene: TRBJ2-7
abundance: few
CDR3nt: TGCAGTGCTAGTTTCATCGGGAGTGGTAAATACGAGCAGTACTTC
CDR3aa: CSASFIGSGKYEQYF

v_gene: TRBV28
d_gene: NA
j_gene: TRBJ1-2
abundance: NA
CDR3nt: TGTGCCAGCAGTTCTTGGGACACCCGAGTACTGAGGAGCACCTTC
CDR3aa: CASSSWDTRVLRSTF

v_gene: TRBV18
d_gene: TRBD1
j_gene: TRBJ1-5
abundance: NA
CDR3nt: TGTGCCAGCTCACCGGGACAGACTCAAAATCAGCCCCAGCATTTT
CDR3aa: CASSPGQTQNQPQHF

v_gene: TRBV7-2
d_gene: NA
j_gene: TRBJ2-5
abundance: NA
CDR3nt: TGTGCCAGCAGCTTAGCGGGAGGTGAGACCCAGTACTTC
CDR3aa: CASSLAGGETQYF